The 32 T cell receptor beta chains given below trace back to one sample, sequenced in a study of shared clonotypes between healthy human individuals (dated by TCRdb to the early 2020s). Libraries were prepared through the immunoSEQ multiplex PCR assay. What TCRdb holds here is the immuneACCESS table cut down to in-frame rearrangements. Part of the clones is not present; checked against another copy, under half of the missing clones reflect an unresolved V gene, and the others are unexplained. The sample table shows over 1.4 million clones, and around 95% are seen once. Approximately 1.2% of the sample goes to the ten largest clones. Sequencing used naive CD4+ T cells sorted from blood. This specimen's cell subset or site label, per the study, means: CD45RA+ positively selected. These receptors were collected from a man younger than 45 in good health.

The chain is built from TRBV6-1 and TRBJ1-5; maybe TRBD1 (6 bases). CDR3 length: 16 amino acids. V lost 2 bases and J 7 bases, leaving 18 bases between the germline ends. Germline CDR1 is MNHNS and CDR2 is SASEGT. The CDR3 sequence: CASSELGGLRVQPQHF. The CDR3 bases are TGTGCCAGCAGTGAATTGGGGGGGCTGCGCGTGCAGCCCCAGCATTTT.

The rearrangement links TRBV27 to TRBJ2-5, with 8 bases that match TRBD2. CDR3 size: 14 residues. The ends lost 7 bases at V and 9 bases at J; junction bases unmatched: 13. Germline CDR1 and CDR2: MNHEY and SMNVEV (reference sequence). This chain's CDR3 is CASKTTSVGGAQYF. The CDR3 DNA reads as TGTGCCAGCAAGACGACTAGCGTGGGGGGGGCCCAGTACTTC.

V gene TRBV2 combines with J gene TRBJ2-7; D ambiguous. This CDR3 comprises 13 residues. With 6 bases removed from V and 6 bases from J, the gap between germline ends came to 15 bases. Germline CDR1 and CDR2: SNHLY and FYNNEI. The CDR3 sequence: CASSQAPGAEQYF. The CDR3 DNA follows: TGTGCCAGCAGCCAAGCGCCGGGCGCCGAGCAGTACTTC.

The chain recombines TRBV28 with TRBJ2-4, with 8 bases that match TRBD2. The CDR3 totals 14 residues. Germline V CDR1 and CDR2: MDHEN, SYDVKM. Trimming at V came to 6 bases and at J to 9 bases, leaving 10 bases not matched to a gene. This CDR3 reads CASSPSGGYGIQYF. The CDR3 DNA sequence: TGTGCCAGCAGCCCCTCGGGAGGGTATGGCATTCAGTACTTC.

V usage is TRBV6-5 and J usage is TRBJ2-6, with TRBD1 matching 7 bases. The CDR3 totals 16 residues. Germline lookup yields CDR1 MNHEY and CDR2 SVGAGI. Trimming took 4 bases from V and 2 from J; bases not matched to a gene: 5. The CDR3 here is CASSLFQGAGANVLTF. The CDR3 DNA is TGTGCCAGCAGTTTGTTTCAGGGGGCTGGGGCCAACGTCCTGACTTTC.

This clone occurred once. The chain joins TRBV7-2 to TRBJ2-1, with 10 bases aligning to TRBD2. The V and J ends lost 6 bases and 7 bases, in that order; junction bases with no gene match: 9. Looked up from germline, CDR1 is SGHTA and CDR2 is FQGNSA. CDR3 size: 15 residues. CDR3 DNA sequence: TGTGCCAGCAGTTCTAGCGGGAGTATTAGGAATGAGCAGTTCTTC. This codes for CASSSSGSIRNEQFF.

The chain joins TRBV28 to TRBJ1-5; D unclear. Between the trimmed V and J ends, which lost 6 bases and 0 bases, there was a span of 24 bases. Germline V CDR1 and CDR2: MDHEN, SYDVKM. This CDR3 contains 19 residues. DNA for the CDR3: TGTGCCAGCAGCCTCCGGGGTACGGGGATTGGATATAGCAATCAGCCCCAGCATTTT. It translates to CASSLRGTGIGYSNQPQHF.

The gene calls are TRBV14 and TRBJ2-2; no firm D call. V shed 0 bases and J shed 1 base, with 6 bases lying between them. The CDR3 has 15 amino acids. CDR1 and CDR2 from the germline V gene are SGHDN and FVKESK. CDR3 amino acids: CASSQDWGNTGELFF. CDR3 coding DNA: TGTGCCAGCAGCCAAGATTGGGGGAACACCGGGGAGCTGTTTTTT.

This chain's CDR3 is CASRTTSGFSYEQYF. In DNA, the CDR3 is TGTGCCAGCAGAACAACTAGCGGCTTCTCCTACGAGCAGTACTTC. The chain recombines TRBV6-5 with TRBJ2-7; 8 positions match TRBD2. The CDR3 length is 15 residues. Losses at the gene ends were 6 bases for V and 0 bases for J; bases not matched to a gene: 7. Germline V gene lookup returns CDR1 MNHEY and CDR2 SVGAGI.

V usage is TRBV5-6 and J usage is TRBJ2-7; no clear D gene. The CDR3 sequence is 13 residues long. The germline V and J ends were trimmed by 1 base and 7 bases, with 12 bases remaining between them. Germline values: CDR1 SGHDT, CDR2 YYEEEE. The CDR3 loop reads CASSLSVPGEQYF. CDR3 bases: TGTGCCAGCAGCTTGTCGGTCCCCGGAGAGCAGTACTTC.

The V gene is TRBV5-8, the J gene TRBJ2-7; either TRBD1 or TRBD2 may fit D (7 bases each). Between the trimmed V and J ends, which lost 3 bases and 4 bases, there was a span of 14 bases. Germline values: CDR1 SGHTS, CDR2 YDEGEE. The CDR3 has 14 amino acids. The DNA for the CDR3 is TGTGCCAGCAGCTGGGGACAGCGGGGTTACGAGCAGTACTTC. Its protein product is CASSWGQRGYEQYF.

This rearrangement joins TRBV19 to TRBJ1-4; D possibly corresponds to TRBD1 (5 bases). CDR1 and CDR2 (germline): LNHDA, SQIVND (reference sequence). Between the trimmed V and J ends, which lost 9 bases and 5 bases, there was a span of 16 bases. The CDR3 totals 14 residues. Written as DNA, the CDR3 is TGTGCCAGCCGGGGGAGTGACCTAAATGAAAAACTGTTTTTT. Translating gives CASRGSDLNEKLFF.

The genes are TRBV7-9 and TRBJ2-4, with D possibly matching TRBD2 (5 bases). Germline V gene data show CDR1 as SEHNR and CDR2 as FQNEAQ (reference sequence). CDR3 length equals 14 residues. V was trimmed by 3 bases and J by 6 bases, leaving 12 bases between them. This CDR3 is CASSLEATTNIQYF. The DNA for the CDR3 is TGTGCCAGCAGCTTGGAGGCAACCACAAACATTCAGTACTTC.

The table lists this clone with a count of one. The chain combines TRBV7-9 with TRBJ2-7; 7 positions agree with TRBD2. The germline V gene encodes CDR1 SEHNR and CDR2 FQNEAQ (reference sequence). J gave up 7 bases and V 5 bases, and 17 bases lay outside the gene matches. The CDR3 has 16 amino acids. The CDR3 loop is CASSPRVTSPSGEQYF. For the CDR3, the DNA is TGTGCCAGCAGCCCCCGGGTGACTAGCCCAAGCGGGGAGCAGTACTTC.

This chain connects TRBV15 to TRBJ2-1, with D tentatively TRBD2 (6 bases). CDR3 length: 15 amino acids. V gave up 5 bases and J gave up 0 bases, with 11 bases separating them. CDR1 is LNHNV, CDR2 YYDKDF, per germline (reference sequence). The CDR3 is CATSRGGNSYNEQFF. The CDR3 DNA sequence: TGTGCCACCAGCCGCGGAGGGAACTCCTACAATGAGCAGTTCTTC.

The rearrangement links TRBV5-4 to TRBJ1-1, with a possible D match to TRBD1 (6 bases). The V end was cut by 4 bases, the J end by 2 bases, with 12 bases between. Germline V gene sequence: CDR1 SGHNT, CDR2 YYREEE (reference sequence). CDR3 length: 14 residues. In nucleotides, the CDR3 is TGTGCCAGCAGCGGGGGGGGCGCAAACACTGAAGCTTTCTTT. Protein sequence: CASSGGGANTEAFF.

The V call is TRBV7-8, the J call TRBJ1-5; no clear D gene. The V end lost 1 base, the J end lost 0 bases, and 25 bases lay between the germline ends. CDR1 is SGHVS, CDR2 FQNEAQ, per germline. CDR3 size: 21 residues. The DNA for the CDR3 is TGTGCCAGCAGCTTAGATGGGTTTGGCAGCCCGATGGGCGATAGCAATCAGCCCCAGCATTTT. This sequence encodes CASSLDGFGSPMGDSNQPQHF.

Of note for this clone: Other DNA sequences in this sample translate to the same CDR3. The chain employs TRBV5-1 and TRBJ1-1, with D possibly matching TRBD1 (6 bases). This CDR3 has 14 residues. V was trimmed by 4 bases and J by 4 bases, leaving 14 bases between them. Germline lookup yields CDR1 SGHRS and CDR2 YFSETQ. The CDR3 DNA is TGCGCCAGCAGCAAACAGGGTGGGAGCACTGAAGCTTTCTTT. This gives the protein CASSKQGGSTEAFF.

The rearrangement joins TRBV29-1 to TRBJ2-5, with unresolved D. This CDR3 spans 13 amino acids. Germline V gives CDR1 SQVTM, CDR2 ANQGSEA. Between the trimmed V and J ends, which lost 6 bases and 2 bases, there was a span of 13 bases. For the CDR3, the DNA is TGCAGCGTCGCTAGGTCCGGACAAGAGACCCAGTACTTC. Protein product: CSVARSGQETQYF.

The chain uses TRBV14 and TRBJ2-3; TRBD2 matches at 8 bases. V shed 1 base, J shed 4 bases, and the junction held 10 bases outside the gene matches. The CDR3 has 17 residues. CDR1 and CDR2 from the germline V gene are SGHDN and FVKESK. CDR3 residues: CASSQGGGAGAPDTQYF. The CDR3 DNA follows: TGTGCCAGCAGCCAAGGTGGGGGAGCGGGAGCCCCAGATACGCAGTATTTT.

The genes are TRBV19 and TRBJ2-7; D is perhaps TRBD1 (6 bases). Trimming pared 5 bases from V and 3 bases from J, leaving 11 bases between. Per the germline V gene, CDR1 is LNHDA and CDR2 is SQIVND (reference sequence). The CDR3 is made up of 13 amino acids. The CDR3 bases are TGTGCCAGTAGTCCCAGGGGCTTCTACGAGCAGTACTTC. It encodes CASSPRGFYEQYF.

This clone has a handful of counts. J is TRBJ1-2 and V is TRBV10-2, with D possibly being TRBD1 (5 bases). The CDR3 loop spans 13 amino acids. Deletions cut 10 bases from V and 2 bases from J, with 14 bases between. Germline V gives CDR1 WSHSY, CDR2 SAAADI. The CDR3 DNA is TGCGCCACCAGGGCGACAGCGAACTATGGCTACACCTTC. Translation: CATRATANYGYTF.

This clone came up a few times. This chain connects TRBV5-1 to TRBJ2-4, with TRBD2 as a possible D gene (6 bases). This CDR3 spans 15 amino acids. The V end lost 1 base, the J end lost 5 bases, and 13 bases lay between the germline ends. The germline V gene encodes CDR1 SGHRS and CDR2 YFSETQ. CDR3 amino acids: CASSLYGEEENIQYF. In DNA, the CDR3 is TGCGCCAGCAGCTTGTACGGGGAGGAGGAAAACATTCAGTACTTC. Variable domain in full (rest from reference TRBV5-1 and TRBJ2-4): KAGVTQTPRYLIKTRGQQVTLSCSPISGHRSVSWYQQTPGQGLQFLFEYFSETQRNKGNFPGRFSGRQFSNSRSEMNVSTLELGDSALYLCASSLYGEEENIQYFGAGTRLSVL.

The chain has TRBV6-5 and TRBJ2-3; D is uncertain. The V and J ends lost 2 bases and 1 base respectively, with 7 bases between them. This CDR3 contains 14 residues. Looked up from germline, CDR1 is MNHEY and CDR2 is SVGAGI. The CDR3 is CASSYVSRTDTQYF. As DNA, the CDR3 is TGTGCCAGCAGTTACGTGTCCCGCACAGATACGCAGTATTTT.

This clone was observed once. The CDR3 DNA reads TGTGCCAGCAGTTTATCAGGGTCGTATAGCAATCAGCCCCAGCATTTT. This encodes CASSLSGSYSNQPQHF. The chain couples TRBV27 to TRBJ1-5, with D unclear. Germline V gives CDR1 MNHEY, CDR2 SMNVEV (reference sequence). The V end lost 0 bases, the J end lost 0 bases, and 9 bases lay between the germline ends. This CDR3 comprises 16 residues.

The chain links TRBV10-3 to TRBJ2-1, with D possibly TRBD1 on 6 matching bases. The CDR3 spans 14 residues. The V end lost 6 bases, the J end lost 5 bases, and 14 bases lay between the germline ends. Germline V gene sequence: CDR1 ENHRY, CDR2 SYGVKD. CDR3 protein: CAIRDSGRHNEQFF. For the CDR3, the DNA is TGTGCCATCAGGGACAGTGGTAGGCACAATGAGCAGTTCTTC.

V is TRBV28 and J is TRBJ2-1; weak D call: TRBD1 (7 bases). The CDR3 contains 15 residues. The germline gives CDR1 MDHEN, CDR2 SYDVKM. V lost 6 bases and J 2 bases, leaving 14 bases between the germline ends. CDR3 DNA: TGTGCCAGCAGCCAACCCAGGGGGGCCTACAATGAGCAGTTCTTC. This sequence encodes CASSQPRGAYNEQFF.

The DNA for the CDR3 is TGTGCCAGCAGCTTAGTTGGGGGTCCTCTTGAAGAGACCCAGTACTTC. Protein: CASSLVGGPLEETQYF. The J gene is TRBJ2-5, the V gene TRBV11-2; the D call may be TRBD1 or TRBD2 (5 bases each). Germline CDR1 SGHAT, CDR2 FQNNGV. This CDR3 comprises 16 residues. Trimming took off 1 base at V and 3 bases at J, with 15 bases between the two ends.

This chain links TRBV11-3 with TRBJ1-5; unclear D gene. This CDR3 contains 15 residues. The germline V gene encodes CDR1 SGHNT and CDR2 YENEEA. Trimming removed 8 bases at V and 3 bases at J, with 17 bases between. The CDR3 region has the DNA TGTGCCAGCCCCGGGGTAGGGCCCTTCAATCAGCCCCAGCATTTT. Translating it yields CASPGVGPFNQPQHF.

The chain uses TRBV5-4 and TRBJ2-7; D may correspond to TRBD1 or TRBD2 (6 bases each). This CDR3 region has 15 residues. V dropped 4 bases and J dropped 0 bases, with 14 bases sitting between them. Per germline, CDR1 SGHNT and CDR2 YYREEE (reference sequence). Here the CDR3 reads CASSPLRGDSYEQYF. The CDR3 bases are TGTGCCAGCAGCCCGCTTAGGGGGGACTCCTACGAGCAGTACTTC.

V is TRBV10-3 and J is TRBJ2-7; D not certain. The CDR3 consists of 16 residues. V lost 4 bases and J lost 0, with 16 bases in between. Per germline, CDR1 ENHRY and CDR2 SYGVKD. The CDR3 DNA follows: TGTGCCATCAGTGGAACCCCATGGGAAAGCTCCTACGAGCAGTACTTC. Amino acid sequence: CAISGTPWESSYEQYF.

This chain links TRBV7-9 with TRBJ1-5, with 7 bases lining up with TRBD1. This CDR3 has 14 amino acids. With V trimmed by 7 bases and J by 8 bases, 11 bases remained unmatched. Germline V lookup: CDR1 SEHNR, CDR2 FQNEAQ (reference sequence). The CDR3 reads CASTIDPGGEPQHF. For the CDR3, the DNA is TGTGCCAGCACAATCGATCCAGGGGGGGAGCCCCAGCATTTT.